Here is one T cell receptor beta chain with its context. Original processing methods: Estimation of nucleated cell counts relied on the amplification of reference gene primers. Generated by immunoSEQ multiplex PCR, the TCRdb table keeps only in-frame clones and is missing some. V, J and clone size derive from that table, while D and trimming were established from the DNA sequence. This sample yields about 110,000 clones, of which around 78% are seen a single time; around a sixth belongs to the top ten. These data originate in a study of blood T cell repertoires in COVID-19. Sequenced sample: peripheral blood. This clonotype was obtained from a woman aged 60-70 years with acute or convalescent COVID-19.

Written as DNA, the CDR3 is TGTGCCAGTAGTATAACAGGGGTACCAGATACGCAGTATTTT. Translated: CASSITGVPDTQYF. The chain recombines TRBV19 with TRBJ2-3; 7 nucleotides align to TRBD1. Unmatched junction bases numbered 3, after V lost 2 bases and J lost 4 bases. The CDR3 length is 14 residues. Germline V gene sequence: CDR1 LNHDA, CDR2 SQIVND (reference sequence).